This T cell receptor (beta chain) was recorded in a study of persistence of HIV-infected CD4 T cells. Cells were stimulated with CMV-infected fibroblast lysates at about 9.4 ug/mL. CD40L/CD69 double-negative CD45RO-high memory CD4+ T cells were collected. V gave up 4 bases and J gave up 1 base; unmatched junction bases: 3. This CDR3 comprises 15 residues. In germline, CDR1 is MNHEY, CDR2 SVGAGI. Of note for this clone: Its antigen remains unknown.

The immunoSEQ assay was version 4, run in survey mode. Each sample used up to roughly 1 ug genomic DNA diluted to around 9.3 ng/uL. Only in-frame clones appear in the TCRdb table, and some are missing; sequencing was by immunoSEQ multiplex PCR. The sample contains 25,000 to 30,000 clones, roughly 82% of which appear only once. The chain recombines TRBV6-5 with TRBJ2-2, with 7 bases that match TRBD2. Sequenced here: CD4+ T cells sorted from PBMCs after approximately 18-hour stimulation, sampled from a patient who received antiretroviral therapy. The receptor's source is an adult man with HIV who was CMV-seropositive. Written as DNA, the CDR3 is TGTGCCAGCAGTTGGGGGGGAGTGAACACCGGGGAGCTGTTTTTT. As protein: CASSWGGVNTGELFF.